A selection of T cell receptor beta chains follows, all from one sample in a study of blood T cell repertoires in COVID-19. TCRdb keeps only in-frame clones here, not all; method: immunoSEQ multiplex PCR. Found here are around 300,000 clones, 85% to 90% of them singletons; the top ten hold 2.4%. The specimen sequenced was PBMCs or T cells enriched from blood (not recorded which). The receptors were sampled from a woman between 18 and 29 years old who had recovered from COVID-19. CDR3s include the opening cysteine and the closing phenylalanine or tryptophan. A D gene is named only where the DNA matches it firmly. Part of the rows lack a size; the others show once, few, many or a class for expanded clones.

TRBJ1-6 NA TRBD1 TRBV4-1 CASSPRVGGSPLHF TGCGCCAGCAGCCCGAGGGTAGGGGGCTCACCCCTCCACTTT
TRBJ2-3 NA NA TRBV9 CASSPRTFTTDTQYF TGTGCCAGCAGCCCCCGGACATTTACCACAGATACGCAGTATTTT
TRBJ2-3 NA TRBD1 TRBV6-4 CASSPGTADTDTQYF TGTGCCAGCAGCCCCGGGACAGCCGACACAGATACGCAGTATTTT
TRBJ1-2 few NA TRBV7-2 CASSLALGASRGYTF TGTGCCAGCAGCTTAGCACTGGGGGCGTCCCGTGGCTACACCTTC
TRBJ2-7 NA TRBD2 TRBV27 CASSLSAGGAYEQYF TGTGCCAGCAGTTTATCGGCGGGGGGCGCTTACGAGCAGTACTTC
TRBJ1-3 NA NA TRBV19 CASSIRSASGNTIYF TGTGCCAGTAGTATTCGGTCCGCCTCTGGAAACACCATATATTTT
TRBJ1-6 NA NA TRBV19 CASRTTGQNNSPLHF TGTGCCAGTAGAACCACCGGACAGAATAATTCACCCCTCCACTTT
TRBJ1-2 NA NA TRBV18 CASSRQGNYGYTF TGTGCCAGCTCGCGGCAGGGTAACTATGGCTACACCTTC
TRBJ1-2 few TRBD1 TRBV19 CASSIAQGLNYGYTF TGTGCCAGTAGTATTGCACAGGGGCTTAACTATGGCTACACCTTC
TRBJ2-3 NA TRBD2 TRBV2 CASSSSGGGFTDTQYF TGTGCCAGCAGCTCTAGCGGGGGGGGCTTCACAGATACGCAGTATTTT
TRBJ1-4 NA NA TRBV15 CATSRVVGGNEKLFF TGTGCCACCAGCAGAGTAGTGGGGGGTAATGAAAAACTGTTTTTT
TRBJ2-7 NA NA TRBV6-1 CASSEGRPYEQYF TGTGCCAGCAGTGAGGGCAGGCCCTACGAGCAGTACTTC
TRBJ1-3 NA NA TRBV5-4 CASSTWTEAGNTIYF TGTGCCAGCAGCACCTGGACAGAGGCTGGAAACACCATATATTTT
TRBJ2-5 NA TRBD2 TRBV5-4 CASSSPSGGALGTQYF TGTGCCAGCAGCTCTCCTAGCGGGGGGGCCCTGGGGACCCAGTACTTC
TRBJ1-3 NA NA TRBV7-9 CASSIQQTWAGNTIYF TGTGCCAGCAGCATTCAACAGACCTGGGCTGGAAACACCATATATTTT
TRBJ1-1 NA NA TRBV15 CATSKTATGTEAFF TGTGCCACCAGCAAAACGGCGACTGGCACTGAAGCTTTCTTT
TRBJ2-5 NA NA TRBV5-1 CASSPGTQETQYF TGCGCCAGCAGCCCAGGGACACAAGAGACCCAGTACTTC
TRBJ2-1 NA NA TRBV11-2 CASAIRGGASDEQFF TGTGCCAGCGCTATAAGGGGGGGCGCCTCTGATGAGCAGTTCTTC
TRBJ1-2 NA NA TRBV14 CASSQVRGGEGYTF TGTGCCAGCAGCCAAGTACGTGGGGGCGAAGGCTACACCTTC
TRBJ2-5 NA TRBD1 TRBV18 CASSVQDREAQYF TGTGCCAGCTCGGTCCAGGACAGGGAGGCCCAGTACTTC
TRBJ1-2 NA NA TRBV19 CASRPGITYGYTF TGTGCCAGTAGACCCGGGATAACCTATGGCTACACCTTC
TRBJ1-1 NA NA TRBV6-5 CASRLYGGVDTEAFF TGTGCCAGCAGGCTTTATGGGGGCGTAGACACTGAAGCTTTCTTT
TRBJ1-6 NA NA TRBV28 CASSLRVYNSPLHF TGTGCCAGCAGTTTACGGGTCTATAATTCACCCCTCCACTTT
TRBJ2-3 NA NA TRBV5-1 CASSGGLLSTDTQYF TGCGCCAGCAGCGGGGGACTTCTCAGCACAGATACGCAGTATTTT
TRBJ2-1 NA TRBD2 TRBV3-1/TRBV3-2 CASSLAGGSYNEQFF TGTGCCAGCAGCCTCGCGGGGGGGTCCTACAATGAGCAGTTCTTC
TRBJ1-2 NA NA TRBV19 CASRSGPTGYYGYTF TGTGCCAGTAGATCTGGACCTACAGGGTACTATGGCTACACCTTC
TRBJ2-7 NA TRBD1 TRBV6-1 CASNTRTGGEYEQYF TGTGCCAGCAACACTAGGACAGGGGGCGAATACGAGCAGTACTTC
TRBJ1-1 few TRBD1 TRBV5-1 CASSLGDRDRGRFTEAFF TGCGCCAGCAGCTTGGGGGACCGTGACAGGGGGCGCTTCACTGAAGCTTTCTTT
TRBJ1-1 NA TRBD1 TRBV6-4 CASRQGAGTEAFF TGTGCCAGCCGACAGGGGGCCGGCACTGAAGCTTTCTTT
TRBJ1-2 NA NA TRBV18 CASSPPSLRRGYTF TGTGCCAGCTCACCACCGAGTCTTCGGAGGGGCTACACCTTC
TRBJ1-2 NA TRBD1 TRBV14 CASSQVRDRELTNYGYTF TGTGCCAGCAGCCAAGTGCGGGACAGGGAACTGACTAACTATGGCTACACCTTC
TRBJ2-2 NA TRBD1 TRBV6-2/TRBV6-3 CASSSGQGAGGELFF TGTGCCAGCAGTTCCGGACAGGGGGCCGGGGGGGAGCTGTTTTTT
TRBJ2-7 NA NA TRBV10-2 CASSLVSSYEQYF TGCGCCAGCAGTCTAGTCAGCTCCTACGAGCAGTACTTC
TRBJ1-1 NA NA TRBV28 CASNPVGNTEAFF TGTGCCAGCAATCCCGTCGGGAACACTGAAGCTTTCTTT
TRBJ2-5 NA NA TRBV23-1 CASSQRHGVLYQETQYF TGCGCCAGCAGTCAAAGGCACGGGGTGCTGTACCAAGAGACCCAGTACTTC
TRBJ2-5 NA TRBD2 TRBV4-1 CASSQNPVWLAGKETQYF TGCGCCAGCAGCCAAAATCCGGTGTGGCTAGCGGGGAAGGAGACCCAGTACTTC
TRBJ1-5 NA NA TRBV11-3 CASRGLVPRVLNQPQHF TGTGCCAGCAGGGGTCTCGTTCCGAGGGTCCTCAATCAGCCCCAGCATTTT
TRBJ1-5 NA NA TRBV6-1 CASSELGARNQPQHF TGTGCCAGCAGTGAATTGGGGGCGCGGAATCAGCCCCAGCATTTT
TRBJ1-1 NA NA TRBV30 CAWSVHLQGFAFF TGTGCCTGGAGTGTACACCTTCAGGGGTTCGCTTTCTTT
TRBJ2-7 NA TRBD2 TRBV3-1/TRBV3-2 CASSQEGSSGGVEQYF TGTGCCAGCAGCCAAGAAGGGAGTAGCGGGGGGGTCGAGCAGTACTTC
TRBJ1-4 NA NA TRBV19 CASSIGATNEKLFF TGTGCCAGTAGTATCGGAGCAACTAATGAAAAACTGTTTTTT
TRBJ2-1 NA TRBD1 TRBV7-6 CASSLGDRSSYNEQFF TGTGCCAGCAGCTTGGGGGACAGAAGCTCCTACAATGAGCAGTTCTTC
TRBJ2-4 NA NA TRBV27 CASSPRPGWQYF TGTGCCAGCAGTCCCCGACCGGGATGGCAGTACTTC
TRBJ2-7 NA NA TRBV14 CASSHSSSYEQYF TGTGCCAGCAGCCACTCGAGCTCCTACGAGCAGTACTTC
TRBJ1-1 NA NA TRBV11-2 CASSPQGMNTEAFF TGTGCCAGCAGCCCACAGGGCATGAACACTGAAGCTTTCTTT
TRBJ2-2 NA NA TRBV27 CASRGESYTGELFF TGTGCCAGCAGAGGAGAGTCTTACACCGGGGAGCTGTTTTTT
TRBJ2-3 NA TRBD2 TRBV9 CASSLAGGPFVDTQYF TGTGCCAGCAGCCTAGCGGGGGGGCCCTTTGTAGATACGCAGTATTTT
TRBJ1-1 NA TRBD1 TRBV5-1 CASSSGGDRVNTEAFF TGCGCCAGCAGCTCCGGAGGGGACAGGGTCAACACTGAAGCTTTCTTT
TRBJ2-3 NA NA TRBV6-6 CASSYKPDTQYF TGTGCCAGCAGTTATAAGCCCGATACGCAGTATTTT
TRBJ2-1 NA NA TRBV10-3 CAIRATGSGTTYNEQFF TGTGCCATCAGAGCAACGGGAAGCGGGACAACCTACAATGAGCAGTTCTTC
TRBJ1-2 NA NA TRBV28 CASRGAFHGYTF TGTGCCAGCCGGGGGGCTTTCCATGGCTACACCTTC
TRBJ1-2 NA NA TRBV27 CASRFLVGGAHGYTF TGTGCCAGCAGGTTCTTGGTCGGGGGGGCGCACGGCTACACCTTC
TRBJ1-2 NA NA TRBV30 CAWSVQFGGGGYTF TGTGCCTGGAGTGTACAATTCGGGGGAGGTGGCTACACCTTC
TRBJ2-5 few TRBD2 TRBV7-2 CASSLAGGKTQYF TGTGCCAGCAGCTTAGCGGGGGGGAAGACCCAGTACTTC
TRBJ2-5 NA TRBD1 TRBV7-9 CASSYGTGGQETQYF TGTGCCAGCAGCTACGGGACAGGAGGGCAAGAGACCCAGTACTTC
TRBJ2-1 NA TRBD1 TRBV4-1 CASSHPGQGKNEQFF TGCGCCAGCAGCCATCCGGGACAGGGGAAAAATGAGCAGTTCTTC